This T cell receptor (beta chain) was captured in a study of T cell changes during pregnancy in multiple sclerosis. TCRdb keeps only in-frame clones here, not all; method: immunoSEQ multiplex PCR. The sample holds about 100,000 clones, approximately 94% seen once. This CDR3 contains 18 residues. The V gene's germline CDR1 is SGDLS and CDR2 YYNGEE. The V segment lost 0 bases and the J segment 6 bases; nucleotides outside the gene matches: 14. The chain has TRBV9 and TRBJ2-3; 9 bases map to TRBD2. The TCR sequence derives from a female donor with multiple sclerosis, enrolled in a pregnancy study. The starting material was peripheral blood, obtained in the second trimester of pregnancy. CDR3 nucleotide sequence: TGTGCCAGCAGCGTAGCTGTGAGGAGCGGGGGGCCGGGGGATACGCAGTATTTT. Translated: CASSVAVRSGGPGDTQYF.